This is a list of T cell receptor beta chains from one sample in a study of cytomegalovirus exposure and HLA in healthy donors. The method was immunoSEQ multiplex PCR; TCRdb's version includes in-frame clones alone and lacks a portion of them. The table includes about 170,000 clones, around four fifths detected once. The sample taken for sequencing was PBMCs. These receptor sequences come from a woman aged 45-60 years in good health and CMV-seropositive. Each CDR3 is given with its conserved first and last residue. D genes are given only for firm matches. Clone size appears in some rows only: once, few, many, or a class for an expanded clone.

v_gene	abundance	len	j_gene	d_gene	CDR3aa	CDR3nt
TRBV30	NA	15	TRBJ1-6	TRBD1	CAWKIGTVYNSPLHF	TGTGCCTGGAAGATCGGGACAGTTTATAATTCACCCCTCCACTTT
TRBV4-2	NA	16	TRBJ2-3	NA	CASSQGVEGGADTQYF	TGTGCCAGCAGCCAAGGGGTGGAGGGGGGGGCAGATACGCAGTATTTT
TRBV5-6	NA	16	TRBJ2-3	TRBD2	CASSLVQRGRTDTQYF	TGTGCCAGCAGCCTAGTGCAGCGGGGGCGCACAGATACGCAGTATTTT
TRBV5-5	NA	14	TRBJ1-3	NA	CASSSGFRGNTIYF	TGTGCCAGCAGCTCGGGGTTTCGTGGAAACACCATATATTTT
TRBV5-1	NA	16	TRBJ2-2	NA	CASSPGGNGNTGELFF	TGCGCCAGCAGCCCGGGTGGTAATGGAAACACCGGGGAGCTGTTTTTT
TRBV14	few	20	TRBJ2-6	TRBD2	CASSPGGGTQRHSGANVLTF	TGTGCCAGCAGCCCCGGGGGGGGTACCCAAAGACACTCTGGGGCCAACGTCCTGACTTTC
TRBV5-1	NA	14	TRBJ1-1	TRBD1	CASSAGGGYTEAFF	TGCGCCAGCAGCGCAGGGGGTGGGTACACTGAAGCTTTCTTT
TRBV5-1	NA	17	TRBJ2-2	NA	CASSTTSIRFHTGELFF	TGCGCCAGCAGCACCACATCAATCAGGTTCCACACCGGGGAGCTGTTTTTT
TRBV2	NA	13	TRBJ2-5	NA	CASKWVLVETQYF	TGTGCCAGCAAGTGGGTCCTAGTAGAGACCCAGTACTTC
TRBV6-5	NA	13	TRBJ1-1	NA	CASSYSRDTEAFF	TGTGCCAGCAGTTACTCACGGGACACTGAAGCTTTCTTT
TRBV7-8	NA	15	TRBJ2-7	TRBD2	CASSLRSGAGYEQYF	TGTGCCAGCAGCTTACGAAGCGGGGCGGGCTACGAGCAGTACTTC
TRBV15	NA	16	TRBJ1-5	NA	CATSRDRGFSNQPQHF	TGTGCCACCAGCAGAGATCGGGGGTTTAGCAATCAGCCCCAGCATTTT
TRBV5-1	few	12	TRBJ2-1	NA	CASSSTGPEQFF	TGCGCCAGCAGCTCTACAGGGCCAGAGCAGTTCTTC
TRBV6-1	NA	14	TRBJ2-2	TRBD1	CASIGQGNTGELFF	TGTGCCAGCATTGGACAGGGGAACACCGGGGAGCTGTTTTTT
TRBV2	NA	16	TRBJ2-2	NA	CASSEGGTHHTGELFF	TGTGCCAGCAGTGAAGGGGGGACTCATCACACCGGGGAGCTGTTTTTT
TRBV18	NA	14	TRBJ2-5	TRBD1	CASSRTGWQETQYF	TGTGCCAGCTCCCGGACAGGGTGGCAAGAGACCCAGTACTTC
TRBV4-1	NA	12	TRBJ2-3	TRBD1	CASSQETGRQYF	TGCGCCAGCAGCCAAGAGACAGGGAGGCAGTATTTT
TRBV6-5	once	15	TRBJ1-4	TRBD1	CASSYSGTGFEKLFF	TGTGCCAGCAGTTACTCCGGGACAGGTTTTGAAAAACTGTTTTTT
TRBV10-3	NA	14	TRBJ2-1	TRBD1	CAIRGTEAYNEQFF	TGTGCCATCAGGGGGACAGAGGCCTACAATGAGCAGTTCTTC
TRBV5-1	NA	17	TRBJ2-5	TRBD2	CASSLGVAGVYQETQYF	TGCGCCAGCAGCTTGGGGGTAGCGGGGGTTTACCAAGAGACCCAGTACTTC
TRBV5-1	NA	14	TRBJ2-1	NA	CASRPTSIYNEQFF	TGCGCCAGCAGACCGACTAGTATCTACAATGAGCAGTTCTTC
TRBV19	NA	15	TRBJ1-6	TRBD1	CASSIADRDPSPLHF	TGTGCCAGTAGTATAGCGGACAGGGATCCCTCACCCCTCCACTTT
TRBV21-1	NA	16	TRBJ2-7	NA	CASSKAIRQAEDEQYF	TGTGCCAGCAGCAAAGCCATCCGACAGGCCGAGGACGAGCAGTACTTC
TRBV2	NA	16	TRBJ2-5	NA	CASSVGGTSGGETQYF	TGTGCCAGCAGTGTAGGAGGGACCTCAGGGGGAGAGACCCAGTACTTC
TRBV18	NA	13	TRBJ1-2	TRBD1	CASSRDRDYGYTF	TGTGCCAGCTCACGCGACAGGGACTATGGCTACACCTTC
TRBV10-3	once	15	TRBJ2-5	NA	CAISQRQAIGETQYF	TGTGCCATCAGTCAGAGGCAAGCGATTGGGGAGACCCAGTACTTC
TRBV7-6	once	16	TRBJ2-3	TRBD2	CASSSPTSGGADTQYF	TGTGCCAGCAGCTCGCCGACTAGCGGGGGGGCAGATACGCAGTATTTT
TRBV9	NA	15	TRBJ1-4	NA	CASSVGGRGSEKLFF	TGTGCCAGCAGCGTAGGAGGGAGGGGTAGTGAAAAACTGTTTTTT
TRBV5-1	few	14	TRBJ2-3	TRBD2	CASSGGLETDTQYF	TGCGCCAGCAGCGGCGGACTAGAAACAGATACGCAGTATTTT
TRBV6-5	once	12	TRBJ2-5	NA	CASSYGGETQYF	TGTGCCAGCAGTTACGGAGGAGAGACCCAGTACTTC
TRBV15	NA	14	TRBJ2-1	TRBD2	CAISRGGYYNEQFF	TGTGCCATCTCACGGGGGGGCTACTACAATGAGCAGTTCTTC
TRBV6-1	few	16	TRBJ1-5	TRBD1	CASSDTGGISNQPQHF	TGTGCCAGCAGTGACACAGGGGGCATAAGCAATCAGCCCCAGCATTTT
TRBV30	NA	16	TRBJ2-1	NA	CAWSGNRGARYNEQFF	TGTGCCTGGAGTGGTAATCGGGGGGCAAGGTACAATGAGCAGTTCTTC
TRBV7-6	few	15	TRBJ1-2	NA	CASSLSRGGGYGHTF	TGTGCCAGCAGCTTAAGTAGAGGCGGCGGCTACGGCCACACCTTC
TRBV15	NA	15	TRBJ2-1	NA	CATSRDLGGYNEQFF	TGTGCCACCAGCAGAGATTTGGGCGGGTACAATGAGCAGTTCTTC
TRBV5-1	NA	17	TRBJ2-3	TRBD2	CASSLGSGGAGTDTQYF	TGCGCCAGCAGCTTGGGTAGCGGGGGGGCCGGCACAGATACGCAGTATTTT
TRBV19	once	14	TRBJ2-7	TRBD2	CASSPLAGTYEQYF	TGTGCCAGTAGTCCACTAGCGGGGACCTACGAGCAGTACTTC
TRBV5-4	NA	17	TRBJ2-3	NA	CASSSGSTGHGTDTQYF	TGTGCCAGCAGCTCGGGGTCTACGGGACACGGTACAGATACGCAGTATTTT
TRBV5-1	once	16	TRBJ2-3	TRBD2	CASSLALAGITDTQYF	TGCGCCAGCAGCTTGGCACTAGCGGGAATCACAGATACGCAGTATTTT
TRBV6-5	NA	14	TRBJ2-7	NA	CASSYTTGSYEQYF	TGTGCCAGCAGTTACACGACAGGTTCCTACGAGCAGTACTTC
TRBV5-6	NA	14	TRBJ1-2	NA	CASSLGQQGLGYTF	TGTGCCAGCAGCCTAGGTCAGCAGGGGCTCGGCTACACCTTC
TRBV5-1	NA	15	TRBJ1-2	NA	CASSLSGTSYYGYTF	TGCGCCAGCAGCTTGTCCGGGACATCCTATTATGGCTACACCTTC
TRBV5-1	NA	19	TRBJ2-7	NA	CASSLAPGVGGASSYEQYF	TGCGCCAGCAGCTTGGCCCCGGGGGTTGGGGGGGCGAGCTCCTACGAGCAGTACTTC
TRBV12-5	NA	17	TRBJ1-1	NA	CASASPYRDILNTEAFF	TGTGCTAGTGCCTCCCCCTACCGGGACATCTTGAACACTGAAGCTTTCTTT
TRBV29-1	once	14	TRBJ2-7	TRBD1	CSVASGTGGIEQYF	TGCAGCGTTGCCTCCGGGACAGGGGGTATCGAGCAGTACTTC
TRBV10-3	few	16	TRBJ2-7	NA	CAISESKRQSHYEQYF	TGTGCCATCAGTGAGTCGAAGAGACAGTCCCACTACGAGCAGTACTTC
TRBV7-9	NA	16	TRBJ2-3	TRBD1	CASSLKTGLSADTQYF	TGTGCCAGCAGCCTCAAGACAGGGCTTTCCGCAGATACGCAGTATTTT
TRBV19	NA	14	TRBJ2-1	NA	CASSGTGPYNEQFF	TGTGCCAGTTCAGGGACTGGACCCTACAATGAGCAGTTCTTC
TRBV10-3	NA	13	TRBJ1-1	TRBD1	CASGAGGNTEAFF	TGTGCCTCCGGGGCAGGGGGGAACACTGAAGCTTTCTTT
TRBV9	NA	14	TRBJ1-5	NA	CASSVGDSNQPQHF	TGTGCCAGCAGCGTAGGAGATAGCAATCAGCCCCAGCATTTT